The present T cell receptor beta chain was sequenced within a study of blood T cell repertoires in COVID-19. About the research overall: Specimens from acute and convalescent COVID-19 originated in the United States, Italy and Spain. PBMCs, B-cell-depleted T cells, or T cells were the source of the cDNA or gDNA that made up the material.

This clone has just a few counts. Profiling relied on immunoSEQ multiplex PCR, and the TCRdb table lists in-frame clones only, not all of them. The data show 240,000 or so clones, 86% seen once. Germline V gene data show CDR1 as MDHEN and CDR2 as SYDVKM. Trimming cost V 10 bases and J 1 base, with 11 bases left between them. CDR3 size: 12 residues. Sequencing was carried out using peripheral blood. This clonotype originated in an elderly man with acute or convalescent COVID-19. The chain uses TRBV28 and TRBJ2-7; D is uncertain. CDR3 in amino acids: CATLGLSYEQYF. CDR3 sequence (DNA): TGTGCCACCCTCGGGTTGTCCTACGAGCAGTACTTC.